The next 22 T cell receptor beta chains were all read from a single sample in a study of cytomegalovirus exposure and HLA in healthy donors (dated by TCRdb to 2016 to 2017). Library preparation employed the immunoSEQ multiplex PCR assay. For the multiplex PCR, a mixture combining 60 forward primers for TCR Vbeta segments and 13 reverse primers for TCR Jbeta segments was used. Held by TCRdb, this immuneACCESS table contains in-frame sequences only and omits some clones. Under half of the omission traces to an unresolved V gene where checked; the cause of the rest is unknown. The sample profile shows over 95,000 clones; 60% to 80% of them were found once. The ten largest account for about 2% of the sample. Sequenced input: PBMCs. These receptors originate from a human donor in good health.

The chain recombines TRBV2 with TRBJ2-1; TRBD2 might be the D (6 bases). Trimming pared 7 bases from V and 6 bases from J, leaving 13 bases between. CDR1 and CDR2 from the germline V gene are SNHLY and FYNNEI. The CDR3 length is 13 residues. CDR3 sequence (DNA): TGTGCCAGCACGCGGCAGGGAGGCAATGAGCAGTTCTTC. This gives the protein CASTRQGGNEQFF.

This clone was counted once. The CDR3 DNA follows: TGTGCCATCAGTGAGCCAGGGGTTAGCTCCTACGAGCAGTACTTC. It codes for CAISEPGVSSYEQYF. This chain joins TRBV10-3 and TRBJ2-7; a possible D gene is TRBD1 (6 bases). The V and J ends lost 2 bases and 0 bases respectively, with 11 bases between them. Germline V CDR1 and CDR2: ENHRY, SYGVKD. This CDR3 is 15 amino acids long.

V and J are TRBV18 and TRBJ2-7; D is perhaps TRBD2 (5 bases). Germline V lookup: CDR1 KGHSH, CDR2 LQKENI. V lost 0 bases to trimming and J lost 4 bases, with 13 bases between them. This CDR3 has 15 residues. This CDR3 is CASSPPGMRTYEQYF. The CDR3 DNA reads as TGTGCCAGCTCACCACCGGGGATGCGGACTTACGAGCAGTACTTC.

The rearrangement links TRBV5-5 to TRBJ1-4; TRBD1 might be the D (6 bases). The V end was cut by 0 bases, the J end by 8 bases, with 11 bases between. CDR3 size: 14 residues. Looked up from germline, CDR1 is SGHKS and CDR2 is YYEKEE (reference sequence). The CDR3 is CASSLDRVEEKLFF. The CDR3 DNA is TGTGCCAGCAGCTTGGACAGGGTAGAGGAAAAACTGTTTTTT. Full variable domain (missing parts from reference TRBV5-5 and TRBJ1-4): DAGVTQSPTHLIKTRGQQVTLRCSPISGHKSVSWYQQVLGQGPQFIFQYYEKEERGRGNFPDRFSARQFPNYSSELNVNALLLGDSALYLCASSLDRVEEKLFFGSGTQLSVL.

This clone was recorded only once. The CDR3 protein is CASSLGGDGKTQYF. CDR3 nucleotide sequence: TGCGCCAGCAGCTTGGGCGGGGACGGTAAGACCCAGTACTTC. V is TRBV5-1 and J is TRBJ2-5, with D perhaps TRBD2 (6 bases). CDR3 length equals 14 residues. V was shortened by 0 bases and J by 6 bases, with 12 bases between the two germline ends. In germline, CDR1 is SGHRS, CDR2 YFSETQ.

This chain connects TRBV28 to TRBJ2-3, with 7 bases fitting TRBD2. The J segment lost 9 bases and the V segment lost 7 bases, leaving 10 bases of the junction unmatched. Germline loops: CDR1 MDHEN, CDR2 SYDVKM. The length of the CDR3 is 13 residues. CDR3 DNA: TGTGCCAGCATCGCAGGAGCGGGAATGACGCAGTATTTT. Translated, it gives CASIAGAGMTQYF.

J is TRBJ2-7 and V is TRBV7-2, with D perhaps TRBD2 (5 bases). CDR1 is SGHTA and CDR2 is FQGNSA in the germline V gene. The CDR3 covers 14 residues. V was cut by 5 bases and J by 0 bases, with 11 bases left in between. DNA of the CDR3: TGTGCCAGCAGCGCGGACGGGAACTCCTACGAGCAGTACTTC. This encodes CASSADGNSYEQYF.

The chain uses TRBV18 and TRBJ2-3; 8 bases fit TRBD1. This CDR3 contains 16 residues. Germline V gene sequence: CDR1 KGHSH, CDR2 LQKENI. J was trimmed by 1 base and V by 3 bases; bases with no gene match: 6. The CDR3 region is CASSPIQGARTDTQYF. As DNA, the CDR3 is TGTGCCAGCTCACCGATCCAGGGGGCTCGCACAGATACGCAGTATTTT. Full variable domain (rest looked up from reference TRBV18 and TRBJ2-3): NAGVMQNPRHLVRRRGQEARLRCSPMKGHSHVYWYRQLPEEGLKFMVYLQKENIIDESGMPKERFSAEFPKEGPSILRIQQVVRGDSAAYFCASSPIQGARTDTQYFGPGTRLTVL.

V gene TRBV7-2 combines with J gene TRBJ1-3; no firm D call. The V and J ends lost 1 base and 0 bases respectively, with 13 bases between them. This CDR3 is 17 amino acids long. Germline V gene data show CDR1 as SGHTA and CDR2 as FQGNSA. CDR3 nucleotides: TGTGCCAGCAGCTTAGGCCGAGGGAAGCCCTCTGGAAACACCATATATTTT. Protein sequence: CASSLGRGKPSGNTIYF.

This chain uses TRBV5-1 with TRBJ1-1, with D unclear. The CDR3 contains 13 residues. V was cut by 5 bases and J by 0 bases, with 8 bases left in between. CDR1 is SGHRS, CDR2 YFSETQ, per germline. This chain's CDR3 is CASRNAMNTEAFF. CDR3 bases: TGCGCCAGCAGGAACGCGATGAACACTGAAGCTTTCTTT.

This clone was observed a handful of times. J is TRBJ2-1 and V is TRBV5-1; 9 bases are a match to TRBD1. CDR1 and CDR2 (germline): SGHRS, YFSETQ. There are 18 residues in the CDR3. Trimming took 2 bases from V and 6 from J; bases not matched to a gene: 15. CDR3 sequence: CASSFGNPGQGIRNEQFF. DNA of the CDR3: TGCGCCAGCAGCTTTGGGAACCCGGGACAGGGAATCCGCAATGAGCAGTTCTTC.

This rearrangement joins TRBV6-4 to TRBJ2-1, with D possibly matching TRBD2 (6 bases). This CDR3 is 15 amino acids long. Germline-derived CDR1 and CDR2 are MRHNA and SNTAGT. V lost 4 bases, J lost 6 bases, and 16 bases lay in between. CDR3 in amino acids: CASSAPTRGTNEQFF. The CDR3 DNA follows: TGTGCCAGCAGTGCGCCTACCCGGGGGACCAATGAGCAGTTCTTC.

The chain combines TRBV27 with TRBJ2-2; 8 bases match TRBD1. J was trimmed by 4 bases and V by 6 bases; bases with no gene match: 10. This CDR3 is 16 amino acids long. Germline V lookup: CDR1 MNHEY, CDR2 SMNVEV (reference sequence). CDR3 bases: TGTGCCAGCAGACCCCGGGACAGGATACCCACCGGGGAGCTGTTTTTT. Translating gives CASRPRDRIPTGELFF.

Details on this clone: A junction end diverges from the germline sequence, so it may reflect a read error. The chain is built from TRBV11-2 and TRBJ2-2; D unresolved. The CDR3 sequence is 12 residues long. CDR1 and CDR2 (germline): SGHAT, FQNNGV. CDR3 coding DNA: TGTGTCAGCAGCCTCTGGAGCGGGGAGCTGTTTTTT. Protein sequence: CVSSLWSGELFF.

The chain links TRBV28 to TRBJ1-5, with unresolved D. V lost 6 bases to trimming and J lost 11 bases, with 23 bases between them. The CDR3 extends over 15 amino acids. Germline loops: CDR1 MDHEN, CDR2 SYDVKM. Here the CDR3 reads CASRPHGRGLASQHF. The CDR3 DNA reads TGTGCCAGCAGACCCCATGGACGAGGGCTTGCGTCCCAGCATTTT.

The chain combines TRBV5-1 with TRBJ2-5; 10 bases match TRBD2. The germline V gene has CDR1 SGHRS and CDR2 YFSETQ. Trimming at V came to 2 bases and at J to 5 bases, leaving 6 bases not matched to a gene. The CDR3 spans 15 residues. The CDR3 region is CASSLGLAVGETQYF. CDR3 bases: TGCGCCAGCAGCTTAGGACTAGCGGTCGGGGAGACCCAGTACTTC.

The rearrangement links TRBV10-3 to TRBJ1-1; D may be TRBD1 (6 bases). Germline-derived CDR1 and CDR2 are ENHRY and SYGVKD. Deletions cut 6 bases from V and 3 bases from J, with 11 bases between. The CDR3 has 13 amino acids. The CDR3 reads CAISKGGDTEAFF. CDR3 coding DNA: TGTGCCATCAGCAAAGGGGGAGACACTGAAGCTTTCTTT.

The chain links TRBV29-1 to TRBJ2-7; 9 bases match TRBD2. This CDR3 has 12 amino acids. Germline lookup yields CDR1 SQVTM and CDR2 ANQGSEA. J lost 3 bases, V lost 7 bases, and 4 bases had no gene match. CDR3 coding DNA: TGCAGCGCCGTGACTAGCGGCTACGAGCAGTACTTC. Its protein product is CSAVTSGYEQYF.

This rearrangement joins TRBV7-9 to TRBJ1-2, with a tentative D call TRBD1 (6 bases). The V gene lost 7 bases and the J gene lost 3 bases, with 18 bases spanning the gap. This CDR3 has 15 residues. Per germline, CDR1 SEHNR and CDR2 FQNEAQ (reference sequence). Written as DNA, the CDR3 is TGTGCCAGCAACTTTGGCGGGGGCGGGTACTATGGCTACACCTTC. It yields the protein CASNFGGGGYYGYTF.

The genes are TRBV27 and TRBJ2-3, with 8 bases identical to TRBD2. The CDR3 totals 19 residues. Germline CDR1 and CDR2: MNHEY and SMNVEV (reference sequence). V lost 3 bases, J lost 2 bases, and 16 bases stayed unmatched. This CDR3 is CASSFYLPSGGAHTDTQYF. The CDR3, as DNA: TGTGCCAGCAGTTTTTATTTACCCTCGGGGGGGGCACACACAGATACGCAGTATTTT.

The genes are TRBV21-1 and TRBJ2-7; TRBD1, as called in the table, went unchecked against the DNA. TRBV21-1 is a listed pseudogene. CDR3 size: 13 residues. CDR3 sequence: CASNRGCDYEQYF. In DNA form, the CDR3 reads TGTGCCAGCAACAGGGGTTGTGACTACGAGCAGTACTTC.

V gene TRBV28 combines with J gene TRBJ1-5; D is uncertain. CDR1 is MDHEN, CDR2 SYDVKM, per germline. The CDR3 has 13 residues. V gave up 8 bases and J gave up 0 bases, with 8 bases separating them. The CDR3 DNA reads TGTGCCAGCGTGGCGGATAGCAATCAGCCCCAGCATTTT. This sequence encodes CASVADSNQPQHF.